The present T cell receptor (beta chain) was sequenced within a study of blood T cell repertoires in COVID-19. Study-wide context: Specimens from acute and convalescent COVID-19 originated in the United States, Italy and Spain. T cells, B-cell-depleted T cells, or PBMCs provided the cDNA or gDNA that served as material.

Per the original data handling: How many nucleated cells were present was estimated from reference gene primer amplification. Only in-frame clones appear in the TCRdb table, and some are missing; sequencing was by immunoSEQ multiplex PCR. D and trimming come from the DNA, and the V and J calls and clone size come from that table. The sample has 150,000 or so clones; under 85% are singletons. This clone was found a few times. CDR1 KGHSH and CDR2 LQKENI come from the germline V gene. Losses at the gene ends were 3 bases for V and 8 bases for J; bases not matched to a gene: 8. The CDR3 is 16 residues long.

The V and J genes are TRBV18 and TRBJ1-6; TRBD1 agrees at 9 bases. This TCR was recovered from a man between 70 and 80 years old who had recovered from COVID-19. Sequenced input: peripheral blood. In DNA form, the CDR3 reads TGTGCCAGCTCACCTAACAGGGGGCAGGGAGATTCACCCCTCCACTTT. This encodes CASSPNRGQGDSPLHF.